Each of the 6 T cell receptor beta chains below was sequenced from the same sample in a study of somatic mutations in cytotoxic T cells in rheumatoid arthritis. Repertoires were generated with immunoSEQ multiplex PCR, while TCRdb's copy carries only in-frame clones and drops some. The sample includes some 4,000 clones, over 75% seen only once; the top ten take around 30%. Sequenced material: CD8+ T cells sorted from blood. The receptors shown here come from a woman aged 60 to 75 with rheumatoid arthritis.

V is TRBV5-6 and J is TRBJ2-1; TRBD2 matches at 7 bases. Germline V gene lookup returns CDR1 SGHDT and CDR2 YYEEEE. The V and J ends lost 4 bases and 7 bases, in that order; junction bases with no gene match: 11. This CDR3 has 15 residues. The CDR3 nucleotides read TGTGCCAGCAGCGAAGGACTAGTGGTCTGGAATGAGCAGTTCTTC. Translation: CASSEGLVVWNEQFF.

The chain links TRBV7-8 to TRBJ2-3, with 11 bases lining up with TRBD2. Trimming took 0 bases from V and 3 from J; bases not matched to a gene: 5. CDR3 length equals 17 residues. From germline, CDR1 is SGHVS and CDR2 FQNEAQ. CDR3 bases: TGTGCCAGCAGCTTAGCCTCCACTAGCGGGGGAACAGATACGCAGTATTTT. It codes for CASSLASTSGGTDTQYF. The entire variable domain, with the rest obtained from reference TRBV7-8 and TRBJ2-3, is as follows: GAGVSQSPRYKVAKRGQDVALRCDPISGHVSLFWYQQALGQGPEFLTYFQNEAQLDKSGLPSDRFFAERPEGSVSTLKIQRTQQEDSAVYLCASSLASTSGGTDTQYFGPGTRLTVL.

The J gene is TRBJ2-1, the V gene TRBV19; 9 nucleotides line up with TRBD2. The CDR3 loop spans 15 amino acids. After removal of 3 bases from V and 5 bases from J, the junction contained 5 bases not matched to a gene. Germline V CDR1 and CDR2: LNHDA, SQIVND (reference sequence). The CDR3 spells CASSMGGGENNEQFF. DNA for the CDR3: TGTGCCAGTAGTATGGGCGGGGGGGAGAACAATGAGCAGTTCTTC.

The rearrangement joins TRBV27 to TRBJ2-7, with TRBD1 matching over 8 bases. Per the germline V gene, CDR1 is MNHEY and CDR2 is SMNVEV (reference sequence). V trimming: 4 bases; J trimming: 3 bases; junction bases outside the gene matches: 8. This CDR3 has 15 residues. DNA for the CDR3: TGTGCCAGCAGTTACCAAGGGACAGGAAGCTACGAGCAGTACGTC. It codes for CASSYQGTGSYEQYV.

This clone is a singleton in its sample. DNA for the CDR3: TGTGCCAGCAGCCAAATAGGGGCCCCCTTCTCTGGAAACACCATATATTTT. Its protein product is CASSQIGAPFSGNTIYF. The chain has TRBV14 and TRBJ1-3; possible D gene TRBD1, 5 bases. CDR1 SGHDN and CDR2 FVKESK come from the germline V gene. The CDR3 is 17 residues long. V was trimmed by 2 bases and J by 0 bases, leaving 14 bases between them.

V and J are TRBV6-1 and TRBJ2-2; 11 bases agree with TRBD2. Germline CDR1 is MNHNS and CDR2 is SASEGT. V lost 7 bases and J lost 3; bases outside the gene matches: 4. The CDR3 spans 15 residues. The CDR3 DNA is TGTGCCAGCAACCCACTAGCGGGGGACACCGGGGAGCTGTTTTTT. The encoded protein is CASNPLAGDTGELFF.